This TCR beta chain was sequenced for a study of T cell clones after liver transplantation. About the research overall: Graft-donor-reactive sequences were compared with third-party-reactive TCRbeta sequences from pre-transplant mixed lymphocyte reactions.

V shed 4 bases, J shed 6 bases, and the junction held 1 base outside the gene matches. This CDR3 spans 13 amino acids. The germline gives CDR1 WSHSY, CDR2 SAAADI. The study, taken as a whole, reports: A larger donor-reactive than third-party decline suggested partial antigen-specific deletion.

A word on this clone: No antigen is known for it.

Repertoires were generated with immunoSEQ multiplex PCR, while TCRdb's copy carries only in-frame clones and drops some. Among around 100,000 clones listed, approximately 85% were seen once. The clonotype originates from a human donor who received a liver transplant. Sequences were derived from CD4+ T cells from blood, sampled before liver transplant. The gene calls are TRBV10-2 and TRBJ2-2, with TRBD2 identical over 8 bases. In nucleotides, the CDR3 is TGCGCCAGCAGTGCGGGAGGGGCCGGGGAGCTGTTTTTT. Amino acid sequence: CASSAGGAGELFF.